This TCR beta chain was documented in a study of T cell repertoires in cytomegalovirus infection. Study findings and constraints: Across the ex vivo response, the dominant clonotypes were HLA-C-restricted CMV-specific TCR beta clonotypes. Carriers of CMV plus the relevant HLA were identified by cumulative public TCR beta family frequency.

TCRdb used MiXCR to reprocess the reads, holding one entry per CDR3 protein. The profile covers roughly 230,000 distinct CDR3 sequences, with about 15% appearing a single time and over 40% taken by the ten largest. Germline loops: CDR1 SGHDN, CDR2 FVKESK. Between the trimmed V and J ends, which lost 5 bases and 2 bases, there was a span of 16 bases. There are 16 residues in the CDR3. To note about this clonotype: What it binds is not known.

This clonotype was obtained from a human donor in good health (CMV status not recorded). Some clones in this sample may be carry-over from other donors' samples. Sequenced material: CD8+ T cells from PBMCs. The chain combines TRBV14 with TRBJ2-1, with D perhaps TRBD2 (5 bases). CDR3 residues: CASSTRTGSPYNEQFF. The CDR3 DNA reads TGTGCCAGCAGCACCAGGACTGGGTCACCCTACAATGAGCAGTTCTTC.